These 13 T cell receptor beta chains were sequenced from one sample in a study of somatic mutations in cytotoxic T cells in rheumatoid arthritis (dated by TCRdb to about 2017). The library was built by means of the immunoSEQ multiplex PCR assay. TCRdb holds this immuneACCESS table with in-frame rearrangements only. Some clones are missing; in checked studies, unresolved V genes explain under half, and the rest has no known cause. This sample has approximately 5,300 clones in its table, and approximately 78% of those were observed once. Together, the top ten hold roughly 71% of the sample. Sample: CD8+ T cells sorted from blood, taken at a follow-up visit. Receptors were obtained from a man aged 40-49 years with rheumatoid arthritis.

This chain uses TRBV6-1 with TRBJ2-1, with D unresolved. Trimming took off 8 bases at V and 4 bases at J, with 3 bases between the two ends. Germline CDR1 MNHNS, CDR2 SASEGT. The CDR3 sequence is 10 residues long. The CDR3 nucleotides read TGTGCCAGCCGGTACAATGAGCAGTTCTTC. Residues: CASRYNEQFF.

The chain has TRBV12-5 and TRBJ1-1, with a tentative D call TRBD1 (6 bases). CDR3 length: 14 amino acids. The V end was cut by 7 bases, the J end by 6 bases, with 18 bases between. Germline loops: CDR1 LGHNT, CDR2 FRNRAP. The DNA for the CDR3 is TGTGCTAGTGATGCAGGGGTCCACGACGCTGAAGCTTTCTTT. Translated: CASDAGVHDAEAFF.

The V and J genes are TRBV7-9 and TRBJ2-1; 10 bases line up with TRBD2. Germline V gene data show CDR1 as SEHNR and CDR2 as FQNEAQ (reference sequence). This CDR3 region has 16 residues. V dropped 5 bases and J dropped 0; count of bases not matched to a gene: 4. Written as DNA, the CDR3 is TGTGCCAGCAGCCCCCCTAGCGGGAGCTCCTACAATGAGCAGTTCTTC. Translation: CASSPPSGSSYNEQFF.

The count of this clone is one. The chain recombines TRBV13 with TRBJ2-1; possibly TRBD1 or TRBD2 for D (5 bases each). The CDR3 length is 17 residues. With 2 bases removed from V and 2 bases from J, the gap between germline ends came to 16 bases. Germline-derived CDR1 and CDR2 are PRHDT and FYEKMQ (reference sequence). Written as DNA, the CDR3 is TGTGCCAGCAGCTTACCTCCTGGGGACCCGGCCTACAATGAGCAGTTCTTC. Translating it yields CASSLPPGDPAYNEQFF.

J is TRBJ2-1 and V is TRBV4-3, with a weak D call TRBD1 (6 bases). The germline V gene has CDR1 LGHNA and CDR2 YSLEER. The CDR3 is made up of 12 amino acids. The ends were cut back, 5 bases at V and 11 bases at J, with 13 bases in the middle. As DNA, the CDR3 is TGCGCCAGCAGCTCCGAGGGGGTTAAGCAGTTCTTC. It yields the protein CASSSEGVKQFF.

This clone has only a few counts. The CDR3 reads CASRVTTAASYEQYF. CDR3 bases: TGTGCCAGCAGGGTGACGACAGCCGCCTCGTACGAGCAGTACTTC. The chain uses TRBV28 and TRBJ2-7; D is perhaps TRBD1 (5 bases). Per germline, CDR1 MDHEN and CDR2 SYDVKM. The CDR3 extends over 15 amino acids. Trimming shortened V by 6 bases and J by 4 bases, and 19 bases separated the two germline ends.

The chain couples TRBV7-9 to TRBJ2-1, with D maybe TRBD2 (6 bases). Germline CDR1 reads SEHNR; CDR2 reads FQNEAQ (reference sequence). This CDR3 is 16 amino acids long. The V gene lost 3 bases and the J gene lost 7 bases, with 19 bases spanning the gap. CDR3 bases: TGTGCCAGCAGCTTGACAGCGGGCCCTCGACGAAATGAGCAGTTCTTC. Amino acid sequence: CASSLTAGPRRNEQFF.

The CDR3 loop reads CASSLVYRSNQPQHF. CDR3 coding DNA: TGTGCCAGCAGTTTAGTTTACAGGTCCAATCAGCCCCAGCATTTT. The V and J genes are TRBV27 and TRBJ1-5, with D tentatively TRBD1 (5 bases). V was shortened by 2 bases and J by 3 bases, with 11 bases between the two germline ends. The CDR3 has 15 residues. Germline assignment: CDR1 MNHEY and CDR2 SMNVEV (reference sequence).

V usage is TRBV6-5 and J usage is TRBJ2-7; D is perhaps TRBD1 or TRBD2 (5 bases each). CDR3 length equals 15 residues. Germline values: CDR1 MNHEY, CDR2 SVGAGI. The germline V and J ends were trimmed by 2 bases and 2 bases, with 13 bases remaining between them. CDR3 amino acids: CASSYAGTTTYEQYF. In DNA, the CDR3 is TGTGCCAGCAGTTACGCAGGGACGACAACCTACGAGCAGTACTTC.

The CDR3 loop reads CASSVAYRGIYNEQFF. Here the CDR3 DNA reads TGTGCCAGCAGCGTAGCTTACAGGGGAATCTACAATGAGCAGTTCTTC. The V gene is TRBV9, the J gene TRBJ2-1; TRBD1 aligns across 7 bases. There are 16 residues in the CDR3. The ends lost 0 bases at V and 3 bases at J; junction bases unmatched: 6. Germline-derived CDR1 and CDR2 are SGDLS and YYNGEE.

The chain combines TRBV6-1 with TRBJ2-7; D unclear. Germline lookup yields CDR1 MNHNS and CDR2 SASEGT. V shed 4 bases and J shed 0 bases, with 10 bases lying between them. This CDR3 region has 14 residues. The CDR3 DNA reads as TGTGCCAGCAGTGCCGCGTTTAGCTCCTACGAGCAGTACTTC. This codes for CASSAAFSSYEQYF.

The chain has TRBV28 and TRBJ1-1; 7 nucleotides line up with TRBD1. Germline loops: CDR1 MDHEN, CDR2 SYDVKM. V lost 2 bases to trimming and J lost 4 bases; unmatched junction nucleotides: 4. The CDR3 loop spans 14 amino acids. This CDR3 is CASSLRAGGTEAFF. CDR3 sequence (DNA): TGTGCCAGCAGTTTACGGGCAGGGGGCACTGAAGCTTTCTTT.

There are a few counts of this clone. J is TRBJ2-7 and V is TRBV7-9, with TRBD1 matching over 7 bases. The CDR3 has 15 residues. The ends lost 5 bases at V and 4 bases at J; junction bases unmatched: 11. The germline V gene encodes CDR1 SEHNR and CDR2 FQNEAQ (reference sequence). In DNA form, the CDR3 reads TGTGCCAGCAGCCGTACAGGGGCGGATCGGTACGAGCAGTACTTC. This codes for CASSRTGADRYEQYF.